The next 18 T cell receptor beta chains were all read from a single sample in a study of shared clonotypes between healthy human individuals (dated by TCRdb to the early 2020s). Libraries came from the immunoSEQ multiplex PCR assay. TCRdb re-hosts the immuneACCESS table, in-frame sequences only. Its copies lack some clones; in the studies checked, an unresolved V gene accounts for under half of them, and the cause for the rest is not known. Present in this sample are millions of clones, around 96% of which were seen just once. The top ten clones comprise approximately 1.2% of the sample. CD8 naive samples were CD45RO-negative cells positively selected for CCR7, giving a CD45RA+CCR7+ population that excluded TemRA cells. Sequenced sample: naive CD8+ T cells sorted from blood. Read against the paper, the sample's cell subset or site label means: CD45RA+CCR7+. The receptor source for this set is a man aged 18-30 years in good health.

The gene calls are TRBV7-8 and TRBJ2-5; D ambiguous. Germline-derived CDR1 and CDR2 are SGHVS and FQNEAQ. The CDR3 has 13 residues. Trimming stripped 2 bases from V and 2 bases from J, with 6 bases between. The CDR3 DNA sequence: TGTGCCAGCAGCTTAAACCTACAAGAGACCCAGTACTTC. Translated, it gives CASSLNLQETQYF.

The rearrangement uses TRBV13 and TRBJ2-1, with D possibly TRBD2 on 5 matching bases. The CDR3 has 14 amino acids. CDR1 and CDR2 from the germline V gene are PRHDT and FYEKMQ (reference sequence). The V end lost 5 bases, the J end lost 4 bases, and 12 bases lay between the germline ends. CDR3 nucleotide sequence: TGTGCCAGCAGCCCTGGACTGGATTACAATGAGCAGTTCTTC. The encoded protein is CASSPGLDYNEQFF.

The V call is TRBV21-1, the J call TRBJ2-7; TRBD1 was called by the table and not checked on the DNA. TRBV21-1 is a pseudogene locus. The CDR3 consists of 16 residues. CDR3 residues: CASSKPSGQVSYEQYF. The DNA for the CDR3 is TGTGCCAGCAGCAAGCCATCGGGACAGGTCTCCTACGAGCAGTACTTC.

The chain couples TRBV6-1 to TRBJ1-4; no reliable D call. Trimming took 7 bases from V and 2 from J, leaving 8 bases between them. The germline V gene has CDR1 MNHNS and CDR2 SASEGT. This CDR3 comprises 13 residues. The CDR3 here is CASKRWTNEKLFF. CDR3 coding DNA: TGTGCCAGCAAGAGGTGGACTAATGAAAAACTGTTTTTT.

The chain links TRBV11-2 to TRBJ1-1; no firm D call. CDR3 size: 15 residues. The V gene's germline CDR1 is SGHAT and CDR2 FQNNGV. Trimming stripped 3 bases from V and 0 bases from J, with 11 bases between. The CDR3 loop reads CASSFRHPMNTEAFF. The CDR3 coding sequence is TGTGCCAGCAGCTTTAGACACCCTATGAACACTGAAGCTTTCTTT.

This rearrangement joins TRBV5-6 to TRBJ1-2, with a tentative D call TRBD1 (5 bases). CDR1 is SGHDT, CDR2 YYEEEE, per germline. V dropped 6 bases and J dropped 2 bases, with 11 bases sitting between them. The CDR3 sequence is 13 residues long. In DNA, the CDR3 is TGTGCCAGCACCCCGGGGGGGAACTATGGCTACACCTTC. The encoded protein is CASTPGGNYGYTF.

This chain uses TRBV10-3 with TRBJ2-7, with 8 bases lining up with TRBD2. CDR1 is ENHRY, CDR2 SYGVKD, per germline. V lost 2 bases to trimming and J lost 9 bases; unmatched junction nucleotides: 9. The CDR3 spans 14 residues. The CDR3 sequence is CAISEGGGRLGQYF. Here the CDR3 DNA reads TGTGCCATCAGTGAGGGCGGGGGGCGGCTCGGGCAGTACTTC.

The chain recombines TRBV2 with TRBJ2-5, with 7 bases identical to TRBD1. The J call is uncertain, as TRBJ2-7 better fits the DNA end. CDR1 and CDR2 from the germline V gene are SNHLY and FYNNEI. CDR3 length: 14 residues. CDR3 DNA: TGTGCCAGCACCCAGACAGGGCGTTCCTACGAGCAGTACTTC. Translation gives CASTQTGRSYEQYF.

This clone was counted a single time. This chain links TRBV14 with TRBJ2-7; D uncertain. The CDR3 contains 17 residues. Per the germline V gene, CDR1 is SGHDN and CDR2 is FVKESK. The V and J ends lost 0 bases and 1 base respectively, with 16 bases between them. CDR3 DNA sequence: TGTGCCAGCAGCCAAGATTATCCGTACAGACTGTCCTACGAGCAGTACTTC. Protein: CASSQDYPYRLSYEQYF.

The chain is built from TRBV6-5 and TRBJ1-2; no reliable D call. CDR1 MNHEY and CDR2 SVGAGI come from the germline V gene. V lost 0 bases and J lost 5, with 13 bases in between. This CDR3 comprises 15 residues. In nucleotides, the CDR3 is TGTGCCAGCAGTTACTCCTGGACGGCTTTATATGGCTACACCTTC. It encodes CASSYSWTALYGYTF.

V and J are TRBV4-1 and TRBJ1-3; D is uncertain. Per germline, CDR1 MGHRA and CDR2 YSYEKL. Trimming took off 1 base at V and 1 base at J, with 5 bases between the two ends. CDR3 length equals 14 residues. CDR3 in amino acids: CASSQAPSGNTIYF. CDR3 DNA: TGCGCCAGCAGCCAAGCGCCGTCTGGAAACACCATATATTTT.

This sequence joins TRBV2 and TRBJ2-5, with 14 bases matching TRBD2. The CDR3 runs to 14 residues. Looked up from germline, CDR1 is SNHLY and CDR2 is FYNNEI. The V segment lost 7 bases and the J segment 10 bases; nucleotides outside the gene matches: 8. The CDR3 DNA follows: TGTGCCAGCAACCATCCCGGGACTAGCGGGGGCCAGTACTTC. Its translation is CASNHPGTSGGQYF.

The CDR3 DNA reads as TGTGCTAGTGGTTTCCCCCGTGAGGGGCTTCCTCTTGACTACGAGCAGTACTTC. This codes for CASGFPREGLPLDYEQYF. The chain carries TRBV12-5 and TRBJ2-7; perhaps D is TRBD1 or TRBD2 (5 bases each). In germline, CDR1 is LGHNT, CDR2 FRNRAP. Trimming shortened V by 3 bases and J by 3 bases, and 24 bases separated the two germline ends. This CDR3 comprises 18 residues.

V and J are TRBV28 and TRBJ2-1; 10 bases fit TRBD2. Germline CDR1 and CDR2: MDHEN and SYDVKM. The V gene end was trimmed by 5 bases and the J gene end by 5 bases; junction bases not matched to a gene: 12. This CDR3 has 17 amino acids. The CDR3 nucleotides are TGTGCCAGCAGTACCCCACCCAGGCTAGCGGGGGACAATGAGCAGTTCTTC. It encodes CASSTPPRLAGDNEQFF. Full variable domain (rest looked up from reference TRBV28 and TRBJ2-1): DVKVTQSSRYLVKRTGEKVFLECVQDMDHENMFWYRQDPGLGLRLIYFSYDVKMKEKGDIPEGYSVSREKKERFSLILESASTNQTSMYLCASSTPPRLAGDNEQFFGPGTRLTVL.

As DNA, the CDR3 is TGTGCCAGCAGCTTGACCCCCGAGTGGCGGGAGAGCACAGATACGCAGTATTTT. Amino acids: CASSLTPEWRESTDTQYF. This chain uses TRBV5-6 with TRBJ2-3; 7 bases match TRBD2. The CDR3 runs to 18 residues. The V gene end was trimmed by 1 base and the J gene end by 0 bases; junction bases not matched to a gene: 11. Germline CDR1 is SGHDT and CDR2 is YYEEEE.

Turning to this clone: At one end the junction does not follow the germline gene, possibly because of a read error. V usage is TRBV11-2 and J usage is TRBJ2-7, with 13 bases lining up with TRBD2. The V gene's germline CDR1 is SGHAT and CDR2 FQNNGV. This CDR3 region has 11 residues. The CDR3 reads CASSSGLAGTF. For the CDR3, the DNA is TGTGCCAGCAGCTCGGGACTAGCGGGAACCTTC.

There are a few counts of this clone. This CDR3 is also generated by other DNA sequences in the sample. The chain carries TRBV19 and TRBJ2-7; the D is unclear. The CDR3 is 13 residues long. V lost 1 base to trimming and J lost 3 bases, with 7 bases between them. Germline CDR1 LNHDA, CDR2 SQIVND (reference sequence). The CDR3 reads CASSIVGGYEQYF. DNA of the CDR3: TGTGCCAGTAGTATAGTGGGCGGCTACGAGCAGTACTTC.

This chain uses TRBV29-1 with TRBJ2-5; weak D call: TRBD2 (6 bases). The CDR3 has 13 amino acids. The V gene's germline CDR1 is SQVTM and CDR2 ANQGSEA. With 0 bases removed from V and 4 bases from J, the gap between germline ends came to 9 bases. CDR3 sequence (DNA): TGCAGCGTTGAAGATCTGGAGGGAGAGACCCAGTACTTC. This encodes CSVEDLEGETQYF.